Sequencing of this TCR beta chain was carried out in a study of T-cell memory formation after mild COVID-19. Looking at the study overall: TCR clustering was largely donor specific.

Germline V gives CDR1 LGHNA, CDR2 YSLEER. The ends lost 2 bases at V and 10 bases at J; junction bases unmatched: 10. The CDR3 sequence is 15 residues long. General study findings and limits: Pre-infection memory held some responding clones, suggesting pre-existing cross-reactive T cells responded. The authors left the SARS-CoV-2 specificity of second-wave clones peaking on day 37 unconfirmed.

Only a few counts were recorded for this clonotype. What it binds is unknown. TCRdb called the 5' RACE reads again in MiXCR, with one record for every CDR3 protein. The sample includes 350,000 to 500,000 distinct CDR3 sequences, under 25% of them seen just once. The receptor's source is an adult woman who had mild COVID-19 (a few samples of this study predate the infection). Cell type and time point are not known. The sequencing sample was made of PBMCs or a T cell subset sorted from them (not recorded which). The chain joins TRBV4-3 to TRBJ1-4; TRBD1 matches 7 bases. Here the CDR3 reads CASSQSQGKVGKLFF. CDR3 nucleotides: TGCGCCAGCAGCCAATCACAGGGGAAGGTCGGAAAACTGTTTTTT.